The 30 T cell receptor beta chains below were found in one sample sequenced in a study of T cells after yellow fever vaccination. Using its own MiXCR run on the 5' RACE reads, TCRdb lists one record per CDR3 protein. The sample carries about 310,000 distinct CDR3 sequences, around 3.9% recorded once. Sequencing was performed on PBMCs, taken on the day of the yellow fever booster vaccination. These receptors were collected from a man younger than 35 who received the YFV17D yellow fever vaccine.

The sample holds many counts of this clonotype. The chain couples TRBV5-1 to TRBJ2-2, with D uncertain. Trimming shortened V by 4 bases and J by 2 bases, and 15 bases separated the two germline ends. Per germline, CDR1 SGHRS and CDR2 YFSETQ. This CDR3 is built from 16 residues. CDR3 sequence (DNA): TGCGCCAGCAGCCGGGCGGCAGGTCCCAACACCGGGGAGCTGTTTTTT. Amino acid sequence: CASSRAAGPNTGELFF.

This clonotype appeared a few times. This rearrangement joins TRBV5-5 to TRBJ2-5, with 12 bases lining up with TRBD2. Losses at the gene ends were 2 bases for V and 3 bases for J; bases not matched to a gene: 5. Germline loops: CDR1 SGHKS, CDR2 YYEKEE (reference sequence). This CDR3 is built from 16 residues. The CDR3 DNA reads as TGTGCCAGCAGCTTCTCACTAGCGGGGGGCGAAGAGACCCAGTACTTC. This sequence encodes CASSFSLAGGEETQYF.

This clonotype has more than one count but fewer than ten. The V and J genes are TRBV14 and TRBJ2-1; 10 nucleotides align to TRBD2. Losses at the gene ends were 1 base for V and 8 bases for J; bases not matched to a gene: 2. This CDR3 has 14 amino acids. CDR1 SGHDN and CDR2 FVKESK come from the germline V gene. The CDR3 reads CASSQGLAGDEQFF. The CDR3 DNA sequence: TGTGCCAGCAGCCAAGGGCTAGCGGGGGATGAGCAGTTCTTC.

A few counts support this clonotype. The chain uses TRBV5-1 and TRBJ2-1; no clear D gene. Germline V gene lookup returns CDR1 SGHRS and CDR2 YFSETQ. The CDR3 length is 18 residues. The ends were cut back, 1 base at V and 6 bases at J, with 23 bases in the middle. This CDR3 reads CASSLYRLGNLGPNEQFF. The CDR3 nucleotides read TGCGCCAGCAGCTTGTATCGGTTGGGCAACTTGGGCCCCAATGAGCAGTTCTTC.

As for this clonotype: A read error may produce the germline difference seen at one junction end. This rearrangement joins TRBV7-9 to TRBJ2-3, with 11 bases aligning to TRBD2. Per germline, CDR1 SEHNR and CDR2 FQNEAQ (reference sequence). This CDR3 has 14 residues. CDR3 region: CASSIAGGQDTQYF. The CDR3 DNA reads TGTGCCAGCAGCATAGCGGGGGGGCAGGATACGCAGTATTTT.

This clonotype was found a few times. The chain's CDR3 is CASSLPRDRGEEAFF. The CDR3 region has the DNA TGCGCCAGCAGCTTACCCCGGGACAGGGGCGAGGAAGCTTTCTTT. The chain carries TRBV5-1 and TRBJ1-1; TRBD1 matches 10 bases. The CDR3 contains 15 residues. Germline-derived CDR1 and CDR2 are SGHRS and YFSETQ. With V trimmed by 2 bases and J by 8 bases, 9 bases remained unmatched.

This clonotype was detected ten times or more. The rearrangement joins TRBV12-3 or TRBV12-4 to TRBJ2-1; D gene uncertain. Trimming pared 5 bases from V and 5 bases from J, leaving 13 bases between. The CDR3 contains 14 residues. Written as DNA, the CDR3 is TGTGCCAGCAGTCCTGAAGGTTCAAACAATGAGCAGTTCTTC. Translating gives CASSPEGSNNEQFF.

This clonotype was detected many times. This chain links TRBV5-1 with TRBJ2-6; 7 nucleotides align to TRBD1. The junction had 5 bases not matched to a gene; V was cut back by 5 bases and J by 3 bases. The CDR3 has 15 residues. CDR1 is SGHRS and CDR2 is YFSETQ in the germline V gene. The CDR3 bases are TGCGCCAGCAGACTAAGGGGGCTTGGGGCCAACGTCCTGACTTTC. Protein product: CASRLRGLGANVLTF.

This clonotype was counted many times. The chain is built from TRBV4-3 and TRBJ2-3, with TRBD2 matching 9 bases. Germline CDR1 LGHNA, CDR2 YSLEER. V shed 1 base, J shed 2 bases, and the junction held 13 bases outside the gene matches. This CDR3 is built from 19 residues. The CDR3 nucleotides read TGCGCCAGCAGCCAAGTTTTCGCGGGGGGGGACTACGCCACAGATACGCAGTATTTT. It specifies CASSQVFAGGDYATDTQYF.

There are many counts of this clonotype. The chain employs TRBV18 and TRBJ2-1; D is uncertain. The CDR3 sequence is 13 residues long. Germline V gives CDR1 KGHSH, CDR2 LQKENI. Trimming left V 3 bases short and J 5 bases short, with 8 bases between. CDR3: CASSPGPHNEQFF. CDR3 nucleotide sequence: TGTGCCAGCTCACCCGGGCCCCACAATGAGCAGTTCTTC.

This clonotype was seen a handful of times. The chain couples TRBV12-3 or TRBV12-4 to TRBJ2-1, with D perhaps TRBD2 (7 bases). With 5 bases removed from V and 5 bases from J, the gap between germline ends came to 13 bases. The CDR3 runs 14 residues. The CDR3, as DNA: TGTGCCAGCAGTCAGTCGGGGGGCCACAATGAGCAGTTCTTC. It translates to CASSQSGGHNEQFF.

This clonotype has a handful of counts. V gene TRBV5-1 combines with J gene TRBJ1-1; a possible D gene is TRBD1 (5 bases). The ends were cut back, 1 base at V and 4 bases at J, with 8 bases in the middle. Looked up from germline, CDR1 is SGHRS and CDR2 is YFSETQ. The CDR3 spans 13 residues. CDR3 loop: CASSLWGGTEAFF. CDR3 nucleotide sequence: TGCGCCAGCAGCTTGTGGGGGGGCACTGAAGCTTTCTTT.

Only a few counts were recorded for this clonotype. V usage is TRBV7-3 and J usage is TRBJ1-1; perhaps TRBD1 as D (5 bases). CDR1 is SGHTA and CDR2 is FQGTGA in the germline V gene. V lost 4 bases, J lost 3 bases, and 9 bases lay in between. CDR3 length equals 13 residues. The CDR3 DNA sequence: TGTGCCAGCAGCTCGGACACCTACACTGAAGCTTTCTTT. Translating gives CASSSDTYTEAFF.

This clonotype was observed at least ten times. The chain couples TRBV5-1 to TRBJ2-3; D is unresolved. The CDR3 is made up of 14 amino acids. Germline CDR1 reads SGHRS; CDR2 reads YFSETQ. V was clipped by 2 bases and J by 0 bases, with 7 bases between them. The CDR3 DNA is TGCGCCAGCAGCTTTAAGCAGAGCACAGATACGCAGTATTTT. Translating gives CASSFKQSTDTQYF.

This clonotype was counted many times. This chain joins TRBV24-1 and TRBJ2-3; 10 nucleotides align to TRBD1. The CDR3 sequence is 17 residues long. V shed 3 bases and J 3 bases; nucleotides not matched to a gene: 8. The germline V gene encodes CDR1 KGHDR and CDR2 SFDVKD. The CDR3 protein is CATSDTRDRGGTDTQYF. The CDR3 coding sequence is TGTGCCACCAGTGATACCCGGGACAGGGGTGGGACAGATACGCAGTATTTT.

This clonotype was recorded many times. The genes are TRBV2 and TRBJ1-1; D gene uncertain. Germline V gives CDR1 SNHLY, CDR2 FYNNEI. V lost 5 bases and J 7 bases, leaving 20 bases between the germline ends. The CDR3 loop spans 15 amino acids. CDR3 bases: TGTGCCAGCAGTCGAGACCTCGCCGGGTCGGGTGAAGCTTTCTTT. Its protein is CASSRDLAGSGEAFF.

The rearrangement uses TRBV29-1 and TRBJ1-6; 10 bases are shared with TRBD1. With 5 bases clipped from V and 6 bases from J, the junction kept 1 base outside the gene matches. CDR1 SQVTM and CDR2 ANQGSEA come from the germline V gene. The CDR3 loop spans 13 amino acids. The CDR3: CSVRDRGNSPLHF. CDR3 bases: TGCAGCGTTAGGGACAGGGGTAATTCACCCCTCCACTTT.

J is TRBJ1-1 and V is TRBV5-1; 7 nucleotides agree with TRBD1. The V gene's germline CDR1 is SGHRS and CDR2 YFSETQ. The CDR3 loop spans 13 amino acids. Trimming cost V 9 bases and J 1 base; bases outside gene matches: 6. The CDR3 reads CATQDRPNTEAFF. Here the CDR3 DNA reads TGCGCCACCCAGGACAGGCCGAACACTGAAGCTTTCTTT. The full variable domain, completed using reference TRBV5-1 and TRBJ1-1, is KAGVTQTPRYLIKTRGQQVTLSCSPISGHRSVSWYQQTPGQGLQFLFEYFSETQRNKGNFPGRFSGRQFSNSRSEMNVSTLELGDSALYLCATQDRPNTEAFFGQGTRLTVV.

Ten or more counts support this clonotype. The chain carries TRBV29-1 and TRBJ2-3, with 7 bases matching TRBD1. J lost 0 bases, V lost 7 bases, and 7 bases had no gene match. The germline CDR1 and CDR2 sequences are SQVTM and ANQGSEA. The CDR3 contains 14 residues. In nucleotides, the CDR3 is TGCAGCGCCCGGGACAGAAGTAGCACAGATACGCAGTATTTT. This translates into CSARDRSSTDTQYF.

The table lists this clonotype with many counts. The rearrangement uses TRBV9 and TRBJ2-7, with D possibly TRBD2 on 5 matching bases. V dropped 4 bases and J dropped 0 bases, with 17 bases sitting between them. CDR3 length: 16 residues. CDR1 and CDR2 from the germline V gene are SGDLS and YYNGEE. The CDR3 reads CASSPTGRDSSYEQYF. CDR3 coding DNA: TGTGCCAGCAGCCCTACTGGCCGGGATTCCTCCTACGAGCAGTACTTC.

This clonotype was recorded a few times. The CDR3 sequence is CASSPPKRGGSYQETQYF. Written as DNA, the CDR3 is TGTGCCAGCTCACCGCCGAAGCGGGGGGGCTCGTACCAAGAGACCCAGTACTTC. This chain uses TRBV18 with TRBJ2-5; 10 nucleotides align to TRBD2. CDR1 is KGHSH and CDR2 is LQKENI in the germline V gene. V was pared by 3 bases and J by 0 bases, with 10 bases of the junction left unmatched. The CDR3 contains 18 residues.

This clonotype was recorded at least ten times. The CDR3 sequence is CSARYTWTASEQYF. The CDR3 DNA reads as TGCAGTGCTAGATACACCTGGACTGCCTCCGAGCAGTACTTC. The chain links TRBV20-1 to TRBJ2-7, with a tentative D call TRBD2 (5 bases). The CDR3 is made up of 14 amino acids. Looked up from germline, CDR1 is DFQATT and CDR2 is SNEGSKA (reference sequence). V was shortened by 2 bases and J by 6 bases, with 17 bases between the two germline ends.

The chain joins TRBV15 to TRBJ2-5; D tentatively fits TRBD1 or TRBD2 (5 bases each). Trimming stripped 3 bases from V and 2 bases from J, with 13 bases between. CDR3 length equals 15 residues. CDR1 and CDR2 (germline): LNHNV, YYDKDF (reference sequence). The chain's CDR3 is CATSRGTAGQETQYF. The CDR3 coding sequence is TGTGCCACCAGCAGGGGGACGGCCGGACAAGAGACCCAGTACTTC.

This clonotype was observed at least ten times. The chain is built from TRBV9 and TRBJ1-2, with D tentatively TRBD1 (5 bases). The CDR3 covers 15 residues. The V gene lost 0 bases and the J gene lost 2 bases, with 11 bases spanning the gap. CDR1 is SGDLS, CDR2 YYNGEE, per germline. CDR3 residues: CASSVARGWNYGYTF. For the CDR3, the DNA is TGTGCCAGCAGCGTAGCTAGGGGCTGGAACTATGGCTACACCTTC.

This clonotype came up a few times. The gene calls are TRBV6-6 and TRBJ1-6; D is uncertain. The germline gives CDR1 MNHNY, CDR2 SVGAGI (reference sequence). CDR3 length equals 14 residues. Trimming shortened V by 6 bases and J by 13 bases, and 19 bases separated the two germline ends. DNA for the CDR3: TGTGCCAGCAGCCCGGCATACCTTGGATCCCCCCTCCACTTT. Its translation: CASSPAYLGSPLHF.

The CDR3 nucleotides read TGCGCCAGCGGCCAGGGGGGGTCCAATGAGCAGTTCTTC. This codes for CASGQGGSNEQFF. The chain recombines TRBV5-1 with TRBJ2-1, with D tentatively TRBD1 or TRBD2 (7 bases each). The CDR3 contains 13 residues. Per germline, CDR1 SGHRS and CDR2 YFSETQ. V was clipped by 7 bases and J by 6 bases, with 14 bases between them.

There are many counts of this clonotype. This sequence joins TRBV5-1 and TRBJ1-2; D not resolved. The germline V gene encodes CDR1 SGHRS and CDR2 YFSETQ. Trimming stripped 0 bases from V and 6 bases from J, with 9 bases between. This CDR3 has 13 amino acids. In DNA form, the CDR3 reads TGCGCCAGCAGCTTGGCCGTAAACGATGGCTACACCTTC. Translation: CASSLAVNDGYTF.

The sample holds many counts of this clonotype. This chain links TRBV12-5 with TRBJ1-5; D gene unclear. Germline lookup yields CDR1 LGHNT and CDR2 FRNRAP. The V gene lost 4 bases and the J gene lost 0 bases, with 7 bases spanning the gap. The CDR3 runs 14 residues. The DNA for the CDR3 is TGTGCTAGTGGTTGGACGCGTAGCAATCAGCCCCAGCATTTT. Residues: CASGWTRSNQPQHF. Based on the CDR3 plus reference TRBV12-5 and TRBJ1-5, the full variable domain is DARVTQTPRHKVTEMGQEVTMRCQPILGHNTVFWYRQTMMQGLELLAYFRNRAPLDDSGMPKDRFSAEMPDATLATLKIQPSEPRDSAVYFCASGWTRSNQPQHFGDGTRLSIL.

There are many counts of this clonotype. CDR3 in amino acids: CSARELLGTYEQYV. The CDR3 DNA sequence: TGCAGTGCTAGAGAACTTCTCGGGACCTACGAGCAGTACGTC. This chain uses TRBV20-1 with TRBJ2-7; a possible D gene is TRBD2 (5 bases). Trimming removed 0 bases at V and 2 bases at J, with 11 bases between. Per germline, CDR1 DFQATT and CDR2 SNEGSKA (reference sequence). There are 14 residues in the CDR3.

The rearrangement joins TRBV29-1 to TRBJ2-5; the D call may be TRBD1 or TRBD2 (5 bases each). Germline CDR1 reads SQVTM; CDR2 reads ANQGSEA. Between the trimmed V and J ends, which lost 6 bases and 3 bases, there was a span of 8 bases. There are 11 residues in the CDR3. This chain's CDR3 is CSVGVKETQYF. DNA for the CDR3: TGCAGCGTGGGGGTGAAAGAGACCCAGTACTTC.